This is a list of T cell receptor beta chains from one sample in a study of technical replicates of blood from several donors. The repertoire was sequenced with immunoSEQ multiplex PCR; TCRdb's copy has only in-frame clones and lacks some. The data hold 65,000 to 95,000 clones, with approximately 96% observed a single time. Sequencing input: T cells isolated from PBMCs. Every receptor here comes from a human donor in good health. The CDR3 runs from the conserved cysteine through the conserved F or W. The order of the fields is CDR3 length, V gene, clone size, J gene, D gene, CDR3 DNA, CDR3 protein. The D gene is left open where the match is weak. The listing skips clone size in some rows; elsewhere it reads once, few, many or a size class.

len: 11
v_gene: TRBV5-1
abundance: .
j_gene: TRBJ2-3
d_gene: .
CDR3nt: TGCGCCAGCAGGGGCGGGGAAACGCAGTATTTT
CDR3aa: CASRGGETQYF

len: 14
v_gene: TRBV5-1
abundance: .
j_gene: TRBJ2-7
d_gene: .
CDR3nt: TGCGCCAGCAGCTTGGAACAGCCCATAGACGAGCAGTACTTC
CDR3aa: CASSLEQPIDEQYF

len: 17
v_gene: TRBV4-1
abundance: .
j_gene: TRBJ1-5
d_gene: .
CDR3nt: TGCGCCAGCAGCCAAGGCATCGCCGCCAGGCTCCATCAGCCCCAGCATTTT
CDR3aa: CASSQGIAARLHQPQHF

len: 16
v_gene: TRBV27
abundance: .
j_gene: TRBJ2-3
d_gene: TRBD2
CDR3nt: TGTGCCAGCAGTTTTGGAGGCGGGAGGGCCAAAGATACGCAGTATTTT
CDR3aa: CASSFGGGRAKDTQYF

len: 14
v_gene: TRBV29-1
abundance: once
j_gene: TRBJ1-1
d_gene: .
CDR3nt: TGCAGCGTTGAAAGGTCCCAGGTCGGCAAGGAAGCTTTCTTT
CDR3aa: CSVERSQVGKEAFF

len: 14
v_gene: TRBV5-6
abundance: .
j_gene: TRBJ2-1
d_gene: .
CDR3nt: TGTGCCAGCAGCTTAGCAGACAGCTACAATGAGCAGTTCTTC
CDR3aa: CASSLADSYNEQFF

len: 14
v_gene: TRBV21-1
abundance: .
j_gene: TRBJ2-7
d_gene: .
CDR3nt: TGTGCCAGCAGCAAAGTGCGCAGGAAGAACGAGCAGTACTTC
CDR3aa: CASSKVRRKNEQYF

len: 14
v_gene: TRBV7-9
abundance: .
j_gene: TRBJ2-2
d_gene: TRBD1
CDR3nt: TGTGCCAGCAACAGACAGGGGGGAAGCGGGGAGCTGTTTTTT
CDR3aa: CASNRQGGSGELFF

len: 15
v_gene: TRBV6-1
abundance: .
j_gene: TRBJ1-5
d_gene: .
CDR3nt: TGTGCCAGCAGGATACAGAGTTCTAGCAATCAGCCCCAGCATTTT
CDR3aa: CASRIQSSSNQPQHF

len: 19
v_gene: TRBV5-1
abundance: .
j_gene: TRBJ2-7
d_gene: TRBD1
CDR3nt: TGCGCCAGCAGCTTGGAGGCCCACGGACAGGGGTCTACCTACTACGAGCAGTACTTC
CDR3aa: CASSLEAHGQGSTYYEQYF

len: 12
v_gene: TRBV30
abundance: .
j_gene: TRBJ2-7
d_gene: .
CDR3nt: TGTGCCTGGATGGCTCACTCCTACGAGCAGTACTTC
CDR3aa: CAWMAHSYEQYF

len: 14
v_gene: TRBV14
abundance: few
j_gene: TRBJ1-1
d_gene: .
CDR3nt: TGTGCCAGCAGCCAAGGGGGTGGAAAAGGGGGAGCTTTCTTT
CDR3aa: CASSQGGGKGGAFF

len: 13
v_gene: TRBV7-9
abundance: .
j_gene: TRBJ2-3
d_gene: .
CDR3nt: TGTGCCAGCAGCCCGTCCCCCACAGATACGCAGTATTTT
CDR3aa: CASSPSPTDTQYF

len: 15
v_gene: TRBV5-6
abundance: .
j_gene: TRBJ2-7
d_gene: TRBD2
CDR3nt: TGTGCCAGCAGCTTGATAAGGGACTATCCCGGCGAGCAGTACTTC
CDR3aa: CASSLIRDYPGEQYF

len: 15
v_gene: TRBV19
abundance: .
j_gene: TRBJ2-6
d_gene: .
CDR3nt: TGTGCCAGTAGTATACAGGGCTCTGGGGCCAACGTCCTGACTTTC
CDR3aa: CASSIQGSGANVLTF

len: 19
v_gene: TRBV13
abundance: .
j_gene: TRBJ2-6
d_gene: .
CDR3nt: TGTGCCAGCAGCTTTCCACCGGGACACGGTTTCTCGGGGGCCAACGTCCTGACTTTC
CDR3aa: CASSFPPGHGFSGANVLTF

len: 14
v_gene: TRBV19
abundance: .
j_gene: TRBJ2-7
d_gene: TRBD1
CDR3nt: TGTGCCAGTAGTATCCACCGGGACAGCTACGAGCAGTACTTC
CDR3aa: CASSIHRDSYEQYF

len: 13
v_gene: TRBV4-1
abundance: few
j_gene: TRBJ1-1
d_gene: .
CDR3nt: TGCGCCAGCAGCCACCAAACAGGGTATGAAGCTTTCTTT
CDR3aa: CASSHQTGYEAFF

len: 12
v_gene: TRBV5-1
abundance: .
j_gene: TRBJ1-2
d_gene: .
CDR3nt: TGCGCCAGCAGCTTGGGGGGGGACGGCTACACCTTC
CDR3aa: CASSLGGDGYTF

len: 13
v_gene: TRBV6-5
abundance: .
j_gene: TRBJ2-1
d_gene: TRBD2
CDR3nt: TGTGCCAGCAGTCCCTCGGGGGGGAGGGAGCAGTTCTTC
CDR3aa: CASSPSGGREQFF

len: 16
v_gene: TRBV11-3
abundance: .
j_gene: TRBJ2-5
d_gene: .
CDR3nt: TGTGCCAGCAGCTTAGAGGGGAGGGCAGGGGAAGAGACCCAGTACTTC
CDR3aa: CASSLEGRAGEETQYF

len: 16
v_gene: TRBV6-6
abundance: .
j_gene: TRBJ1-1
d_gene: .
CDR3nt: TGTGCCAGCAGTTACAATTCGGGGGTCCGCAAGGTAGAAGCTTTCTTT
CDR3aa: CASSYNSGVRKVEAFF

len: 12
v_gene: TRBV5-1
abundance: .
j_gene: TRBJ1-2
d_gene: .
CDR3nt: TGCGCCAGCAGCACCGGGAACTATGGCTACACCTTC
CDR3aa: CASSTGNYGYTF

len: 15
v_gene: TRBV28
abundance: .
j_gene: TRBJ1-4
d_gene: .
CDR3nt: TGTGCCAGCAGTCCCCGGACTTTCGTGGGTGAAAAACTGTTTTTT
CDR3aa: CASSPRTFVGEKLFF

len: 13
v_gene: TRBV9
abundance: .
j_gene: TRBJ2-2
d_gene: .
CDR3nt: TGTGCCAGCAGCGTAATTCTGACCGGGGAGCTGTTTTTT
CDR3aa: CASSVILTGELFF

len: 13
v_gene: TRBV28
abundance: .
j_gene: TRBJ1-2
d_gene: .
CDR3nt: TGTGCCAGCACGCGGACTATTAACTATGGCTACACCTTC
CDR3aa: CASTRTINYGYTF

len: 18
v_gene: TRBV10-3
abundance: .
j_gene: TRBJ1-1
d_gene: TRBD1
CDR3nt: TGTGCCATCAGTGGGGTACAGGAGACAGGGTGGTCGTACACTGAAGCTTTCTTT
CDR3aa: CAISGVQETGWSYTEAFF

len: 11
v_gene: TRBV28
abundance: .
j_gene: TRBJ2-3
d_gene: .
CDR3nt: TGTGCCAGCAGGATCAGGGATACGCAGTATTTT
CDR3aa: CASRIRDTQYF

len: 14
v_gene: TRBV7-3
abundance: .
j_gene: TRBJ1-2
d_gene: TRBD1
CDR3nt: TGTGCCAGCAGCCCCCGGACAGGAACGGGGGGCTACACCTTC
CDR3aa: CASSPRTGTGGYTF

len: 15
v_gene: TRBV2
abundance: .
j_gene: TRBJ1-1
d_gene: .
CDR3nt: TGTGCCAGCGTACTCCACCCGAGTCAGAACACTGAAGCTTTCTTT
CDR3aa: CASVLHPSQNTEAFF